This T cell receptor beta chain is drawn from a study of blood T cell repertoires in COVID-19. This clone was seen only a few times. Germline CDR1 is MRHNA and CDR2 is SNTAGT. The V end was cut by 3 bases, the J end by 0 bases, with 18 bases between. The CDR3 runs to 18 residues. Profiling relied on immunoSEQ multiplex PCR, and the TCRdb table lists in-frame clones only, not all of them. The sample yields around 310,000 clones, just under 90% seen once. The age range of participants was about 18 to 95 years, with residence in about 25 US areas. Assignments of participants to cohorts depended upon their own reported clinical history. The study counted Cohort 3 donors as recovered given two negative PCRs, clearance, or symptom resolution.

The sequenced sample consisted of PBMCs or T cells enriched from blood (not recorded which). This sequence was found in a woman aged 30 to 39 who had recovered from COVID-19. The V and J genes are TRBV6-4 and TRBJ1-3, with a tentative D call TRBD1 (6 bases). The DNA of the CDR3 is TGTGCCAGCAGTGATCTCGTATCAGGGGTCGGCTCTGGAAACACCATATATTTT. Translation gives CASSDLVSGVGSGNTIYF.